This T cell receptor beta chain came from a study of cytomegalovirus exposure and HLA in healthy donors (dated by TCRdb to about 2017). Regarding the research as a whole: In an earlier analysis of several hundred of the donors, 276 Gb of sequence data and 100 million or so unique TCR beta sequences from about 190 million T cells were reported. In an earlier analysis of roughly 600 of the donors, high-throughput TCR beta sequencing was used to judge whether each TCR beta V gene segment behaved as functional or pseudogenic. Every repertoire in the discovery cohort had been generated on one and the same sequencing platform. About 310 gigabases of sequencing data and around 87 million unique TCR sequences were included in an early release covering several hundred HLA-typed donors. The study aimed to test whether signatures of past pathogen exposure could be identified by cataloging public T cell receptors. Using immunosequencing, the study profiled T cell repertoires from 640 or so subjects and related those repertoires to cytomegalovirus serostatus. Donor age, sex, ethnicity and CMV serostatus were compiled alongside the repertoire data. A later analysis re-examined previously published TCR beta repertoires from 600 to 700 donors and added high-resolution HLA genotyping to investigate patterns of TCR occurrence. Both class I and class II loci were covered by HLA typing, at four-digit resolution. Among the roughly 400 genotyped donors, 81% belonged to the genetic ancestry cluster associated with self-reported Caucasian donors. Rather than drawing on any new phenotypic data, the later analysis identified candidate immune exposures from TCR beta sequences and the way those sequences occurred across donors. Because of strong linkage in the cohort, five DR-DQ haplotypes were treated as single units for association and clustering. Typing coverage varied by locus: about 620-630 donors for A, B, C, DRB1 and DQB1; around 560 for DQA1; around 610 for DPA1; more than 450 for DPB1. High-throughput TCR immunosequencing, statistical association of individual TCRs with disease status, and machine learning were combined to predict cytomegalovirus infection status. A later genetic analysis used genome-wide SNP genotypes for about 65% of the 666 donors, treating that subset as a discovery cohort. Across roughly 420 genotyped donors of the cohort, an average of roughly 250,000 unique TCR beta nucleotide sequences per donor were sequenced, and about a sixth of those sequences were non-productive. Besides the first cohort of 500 to 700 subjects, a separate validation cohort made up of over 100 different subjects was used.

The method behind the library was the immunoSEQ multiplex PCR assay. For the multiplex PCR, a mixture combining 60 forward primers for TCR Vbeta segments and 13 reverse primers for TCR Jbeta segments was used. Amplification of the CDR3 region of rearranged TCR beta genes was performed with a multiplex PCR assay on genomic DNA. On the Illumina HiSeq System, the amplified TCR beta libraries were sequenced as 87-base-pair reads. In the source study's methods: A later analysis counted about 80 million unique TCR beta chains across the 600 to 850 repertoires, and some 12 million of these chains were shared by at least two donors. Raw reads were error-corrected and collapsed into unique sequences with a nearest-neighbor algorithm that merged closely related sequences to remove PCR and sequencing errors. CDR3 sequences were aligned to IMGT reference sequences to assign V, D and J gene segments. For a sequence to be retained, at least a six-nucleotide match to both a V gene segment and a J gene segment was required. Rearrangements were classified as productive when the CDR3 lacked stop codons and remained in frame with V and J, and all other rearrangements were classified as non-productive. CDR3 was defined by IMGT convention, running from the second conserved V-encoded cysteine to the conserved J-encoded phenylalanine. Sequences without an unambiguous match to a single V gene segment were excluded from the earlier analysis of 500 to 700 of the donors. An earlier analysis of several hundred of the donors classified V segments as functional when productive rearrangements were above 56.7% and as segregating when the standard deviation between donors was above 5%. A statistical classification framework was built to diagnose cytomegalovirus status from the catalog of TCR beta chain sequences. V and J gene assignment, in a later analysis, came from comparing TCR nucleotide sequences with IMGT/GENE-DB human TR gene sequences. A later analysis assigned CDR3 sequences and most-parsimonious VDJ recombination scenarios with the TCRdist pipeline. In a later analysis, each TCR beta chain was defined by its CDR3 amino acid sequence together with its V-gene family, and reads without a unique V-gene family were excluded. To address suspected cross-contamination and a sequencing artifact, a later analysis removed around 600 highly shared, low-generation-probability nucleotide sequences. In a later analysis, a clonal expansion index was calculated for each public chain from normalized within-repertoire ranks of inferred template counts. In a later analysis, generation probabilities were computed with a VDJ recombination model fitted to out-of-frame rearrangements, and the resulting probabilities were checked against IGoR. Hypergeometric tests were used in a later analysis to score TCR-TCR, TCR-HLA and TCR-CMV co-occurrence, with a repertoire-size bias correction applied to the TCR pairs. To estimate false discovery rates, a later analysis permuted the HLA or CMV assignments 20 times. In a later analysis, co-occurring TCRs were grouped using DBSCAN, and TCRdist sequence similarity was added for clustering within HLA-allele-positive subsets. Co-occurrence clustering excluded repertoires with fewer than 30,000 or more than 120,000 public chains, plus five with anomalous nucleotide sharing. In its TCRdb copy, this immuneACCESS table keeps in-frame sequences only and misses some clones. Where compared with another copy, unresolved V genes explain less than half of these, and the others have no known cause. Clone size and V and J calls were adopted from that table, with D and trimming inferred from the DNA. In this sample the table shows about 120,000 clones, 70% to 85% of which occur a single time. The ten biggest clones cover about 6.6% of the sample.

On the study overall, not on this receptor specifically: In a later analysis, several top co-occurrence clusters were reported to appear linked to parvovirus B19, influenza, CMV and Epstein-Barr virus. In the study, approximately 160 TCR beta chains were listed as associated with cytomegalovirus. An association between a missense DCLRE1C variant and V-gene and J-gene trimming of TCR beta chains was found in a later genetic analysis and replicated in an independent cohort. A further reported finding was that TCR beta sequences accurately predicted the HLA-A and HLA-B alleles for most subjects in the first cohort. A cluster of highly shared sequence variants was judged likely to represent a technical artifact of the sequencing pipeline. Correlated functional status among segregating V segments might be attributable to linkage disequilibrium, but an unknown experimental factor could not be ruled out. In a later analysis, TCR association rates were found to vary across HLA loci, with the most associated TCRs seen for DRB1 alleles and the fewest for HLA-C alleles. According to a later genetic analysis, donors in an Asian-associated ancestry cluster had fewer N-insertions in productive TCRs than the roughly 670-donor mean. At a false discovery rate of 0.05, a later analysis linked some 17,000 TCR beta sequences to specific HLA alleles. Assigning TCR associations to individual alleles was difficult when HLA alleles, especially DR and DQ, strongly co-occurred. The earlier analysis of about 600 of the donors excluded roughly 16 rarely observed V segments, including chromosome 9 orphons, because counts were too low. The classifier was reported to diagnose cytomegalovirus status with high specificity and sensitivity in both the original cohort and the validation cohort. Sequencing depth was assumed to be roughly uniform across donors in the presence/absence analyses, though that assumption may not hold. Immune exposure information for the cohort was limited to CMV serostatus. In vitro tests confirmed that a few of the cytomegalovirus-associated TCR beta chains recognize cytomegalovirus antigens. An earlier analysis of around 540 of the donors showed that most TCR beta V segments appeared in productive rearrangements either about 90% or about 30% of the time, which broadly matched IMGT annotations. In a later analysis, HLA-associated TCR beta chains were found to be more clonally expanded and to have lower generation probabilities than equally common non-associated chains. According to a later analysis, most CMV-associated TCR beta chains appeared to be HLA-restricted, and the HLA associations seemed to be driven largely by CMV exposure. Because HLA typing was missing for some donors at each locus, association tests included only the typed subset. While some public TCRs were present in many individuals, most TCR sequences turned up only very rarely across donors. The authors suggested that the approach could potentially be extended to other disease states and immunological phenotypes. In this cohort, only TCR beta chains were sequenced, and detectable features were limited by the absence of alpha or paired-chain data.

The cohort comprised hundreds of healthy bone marrow donors. All cohort members were sampled while nominally healthy, although unrecorded immune exposures were likely present. The donor tested CMV seropositive, placing the donor among the 290 or so seropositive members of the cohort. A peripheral blood sample was provided by each donor, and peripheral blood mononuclear cells were used for TCR beta sequencing. The Qiagen DNeasy Blood Extraction Kit was used to extract genomic DNA from the blood cell samples. To note about this clone: It has no known antigen specificity. No per-base quality is available; no much larger clone lies one base away.

The clonotype was recovered from a man aged 25-45 years in good health and CMV-seropositive. Source material: PBMCs.

The DNA reads TGCGCCAGCAGCTTGGCACTAGCGGGGGCCAAGTTAGCAACCCAGTACTTC. Its coded protein is CASSLALAGAKLATQYF. Recombination connected TRBV5-1 to TRBJ2-5, and 11 bases in between align with TRBD2. V is pruned by 0 bases and J by 8 bases, leaving 12 bases of the junction without a gene match. According to the germline V gene, CDR1 reads SGHRS and CDR2 reads YFSETQ. Reading from cysteine to phenylalanine, the CDR3 counts 17 amino acids. The retained sequence is limited to the CDR3, 51 bases, with the frame set at the first base. Full variable domain (CDR3 extended with the reference TRBV5-1 and TRBJ2-5 proteins): KAGVTQTPRYLIKTRGQQVTLSCSPISGHRSVSWYQQTPGQGLQFLFEYFSETQRNKGNFPGRFSGRQFSNSRSEMNVSTLELGDSALYLCASSLALAGAKLATQYFGPGTRLLVL.